This T cell receptor (beta chain) was sequenced during a study of blood T cell repertoires in COVID-19. Study-wide context: Acute and convalescent COVID-19 samples came from the United States, Italy and Spain.

Original processing methods: Amplifying reference gene primers gave estimates of nucleated cell counts. TCRdb's copy holds only in-frame clones and misses some; the assay was immunoSEQ multiplex PCR. V, J and clone size were drawn from that table, and D and trimming were deduced from the DNA. The table lists roughly 250,000 clones, 75% to 90% of them singletons. The material sequenced was PBMCs or T cells enriched from blood (not recorded which). The sequence was obtained from a man between 50 and 59 years old who had been exposed to COVID-19.

The DNA of the CDR3 is TGTGCCTGGAGTGTGTTCCGACAGGGAAAATCCCTTGACTATGGCTACACCTTC. Translated, it gives CAWSVFRQGKSLDYGYTF. The chain couples TRBV30 to TRBJ1-2; 7 nucleotides agree with TRBD1. The CDR3 consists of 18 residues. Germline-derived CDR1 and CDR2 are GTSNPN and SVGIG (reference sequence). Losses at the gene ends were 0 bases for V and 3 bases for J; bases not matched to a gene: 16.